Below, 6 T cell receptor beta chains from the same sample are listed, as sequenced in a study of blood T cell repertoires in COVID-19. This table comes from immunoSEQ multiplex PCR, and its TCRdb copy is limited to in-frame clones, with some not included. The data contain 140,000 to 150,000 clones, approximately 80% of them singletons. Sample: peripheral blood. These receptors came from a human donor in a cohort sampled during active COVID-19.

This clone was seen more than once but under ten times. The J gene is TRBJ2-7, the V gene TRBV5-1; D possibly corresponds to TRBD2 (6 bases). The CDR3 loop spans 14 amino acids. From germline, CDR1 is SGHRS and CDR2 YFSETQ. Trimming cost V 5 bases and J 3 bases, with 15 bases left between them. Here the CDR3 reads CASSFTGGNYEQYF. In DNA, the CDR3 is TGCGCCAGCAGTTTTACCGGCGGGAACTACGAGCAGTACTTC.

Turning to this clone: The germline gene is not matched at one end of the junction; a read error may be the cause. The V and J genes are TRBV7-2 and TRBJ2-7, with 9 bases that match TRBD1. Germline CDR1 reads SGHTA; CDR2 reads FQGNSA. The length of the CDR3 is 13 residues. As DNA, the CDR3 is TGTGCCAGCAGCTCCATGGGACAGGGAAGGGGGAACTTC. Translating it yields CASSSMGQGRGNF.

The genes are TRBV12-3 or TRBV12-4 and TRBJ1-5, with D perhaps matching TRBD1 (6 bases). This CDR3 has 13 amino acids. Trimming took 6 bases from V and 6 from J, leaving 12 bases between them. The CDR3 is CASSRGAGQPQHF. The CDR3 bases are TGTGCCAGCAGCCGGGGGGCGGGTCAGCCCCAGCATTTT.

Here the CDR3 DNA reads TGTGCCATCAGTGATGGGGGGGTCTTCGAAGCTTTCTTT. Translating gives CAISDGGVFEAFF. The chain uses TRBV10-3 and TRBJ1-1, with D tentatively TRBD1 (5 bases). This CDR3 has 13 residues. V lost 3 bases to trimming and J lost 8 bases, with 13 bases between them. Per germline, CDR1 ENHRY and CDR2 SYGVKD.

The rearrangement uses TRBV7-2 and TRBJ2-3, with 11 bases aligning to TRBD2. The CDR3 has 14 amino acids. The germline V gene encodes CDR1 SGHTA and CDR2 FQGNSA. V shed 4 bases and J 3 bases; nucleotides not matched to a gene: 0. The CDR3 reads CASSWTSGTDTQYF. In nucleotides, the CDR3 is TGTGCCAGCAGCTGGACTAGCGGGACAGATACGCAGTATTTT.

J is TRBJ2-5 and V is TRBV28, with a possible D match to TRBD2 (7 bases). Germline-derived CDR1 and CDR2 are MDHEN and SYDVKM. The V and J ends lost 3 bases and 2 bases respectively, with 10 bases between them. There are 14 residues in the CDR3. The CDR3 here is CASSLGGRQETQYF. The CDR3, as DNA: TGTGCCAGCAGTTTGGGGGGGCGGCAAGAGACCCAGTACTTC.